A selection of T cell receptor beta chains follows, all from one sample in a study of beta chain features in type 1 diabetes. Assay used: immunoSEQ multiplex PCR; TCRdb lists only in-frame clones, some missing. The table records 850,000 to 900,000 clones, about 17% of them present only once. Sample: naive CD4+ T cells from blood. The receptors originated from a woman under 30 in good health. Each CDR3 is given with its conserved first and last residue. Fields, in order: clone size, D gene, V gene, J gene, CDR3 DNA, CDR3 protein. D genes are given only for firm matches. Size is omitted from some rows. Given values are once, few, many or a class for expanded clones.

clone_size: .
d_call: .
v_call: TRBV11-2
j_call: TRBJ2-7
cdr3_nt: TGTGCCAGCAGCCCCATGGGGGGGCGCCTCAGCGAGCAGTACTTC
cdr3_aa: CASSPMGGRLSEQYF

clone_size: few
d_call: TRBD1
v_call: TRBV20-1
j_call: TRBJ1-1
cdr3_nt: TGCAGGGGACAGCAGGGAGTTGAAGCTTTCTTT
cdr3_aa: CRGQQGVEAFF

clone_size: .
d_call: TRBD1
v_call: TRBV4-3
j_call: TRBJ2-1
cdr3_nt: TGCGCCAGCAGCCAAACGGGACAGGGGTGGTACAATGAGCAGTTCTTC
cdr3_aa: CASSQTGQGWYNEQFF

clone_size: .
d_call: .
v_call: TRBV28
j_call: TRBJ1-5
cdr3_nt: TGTGCCAGTACGATAAATTACAATCAGCCCCAGCATTTT
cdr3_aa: CASTINYNQPQHF

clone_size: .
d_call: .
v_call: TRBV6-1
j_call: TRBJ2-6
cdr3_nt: TGTGCCATCAGTGAACAACACCTCGTACCTGGGGCCAACGTCCTGACTTTC
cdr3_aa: CAISEQHLVPGANVLTF

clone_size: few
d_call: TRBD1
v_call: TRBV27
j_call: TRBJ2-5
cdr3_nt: TGTGCCAGCAGTTTAACAGGGGTGAGGCGCCAAGAGACCCAGTACTTC
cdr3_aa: CASSLTGVRRQETQYF

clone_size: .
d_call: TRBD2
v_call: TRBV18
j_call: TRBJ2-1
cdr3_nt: TGTGCCAGCTCACGTAGCGGGACGTCCTACAATGAGCAGTTCTTC
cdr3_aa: CASSRSGTSYNEQFF

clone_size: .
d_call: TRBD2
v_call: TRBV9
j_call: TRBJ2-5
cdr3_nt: TGTGCCAGCAGCGTAGGACTAGCGGGAAAAGAGACCCAGTACTTC
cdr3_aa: CASSVGLAGKETQYF

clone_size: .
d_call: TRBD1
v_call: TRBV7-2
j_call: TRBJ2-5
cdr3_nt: TGTGCCAGCAGCATTGACAGGGCGCGGACCCAGTACTTC
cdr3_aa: CASSIDRARTQYF

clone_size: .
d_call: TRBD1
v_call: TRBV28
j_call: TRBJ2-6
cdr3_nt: TGTGCCAGCAGTTTAAATTGGGACAGGGGCTCCAACGTCCTGACTTTC
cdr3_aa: CASSLNWDRGSNVLTF

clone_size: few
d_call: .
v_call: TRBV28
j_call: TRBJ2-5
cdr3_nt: TGTGCCAGCAAAGGACTTATCCAAGAGACCCAGTACTTC
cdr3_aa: CASKGLIQETQYF

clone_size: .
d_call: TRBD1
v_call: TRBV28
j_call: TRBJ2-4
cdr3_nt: TGTGCCAGCAGTTTGACAGGGGGCTTTGAAAACATTCAGTACTTC
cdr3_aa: CASSLTGGFENIQYF

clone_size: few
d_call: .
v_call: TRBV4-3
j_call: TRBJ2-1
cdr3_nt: TGCGCCAGCAGCCAAGATTCAGCGGGTCAGGATGAGCAGTTCTTC
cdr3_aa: CASSQDSAGQDEQFF

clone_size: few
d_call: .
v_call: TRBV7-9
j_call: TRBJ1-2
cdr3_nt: TGTGCCAGCAGCCTCGGGACGGGTGGCTACACCTTC
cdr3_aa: CASSLGTGGYTF

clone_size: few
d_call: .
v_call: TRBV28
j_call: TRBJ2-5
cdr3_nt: TGTGCCAGCAGTATAGATGCGCAAGAGACCCAGTACTTC
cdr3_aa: CASSIDAQETQYF

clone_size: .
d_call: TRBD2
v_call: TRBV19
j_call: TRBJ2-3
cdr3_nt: TGTGCCAGTAGCAAAGCGGGAGCTACAGATACGCAGTATTTT
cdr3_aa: CASSKAGATDTQYF

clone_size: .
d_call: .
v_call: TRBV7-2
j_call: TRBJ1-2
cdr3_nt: TGTGCCAGCAGCTTATCTCGCGCGTCGGGCTACACCTTC
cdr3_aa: CASSLSRASGYTF

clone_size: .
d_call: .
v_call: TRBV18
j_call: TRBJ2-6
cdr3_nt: TGTGCCAGCTCACCGGGCCGCAGTGGGGCCAACGTCCTGACTTTC
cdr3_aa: CASSPGRSGANVLTF

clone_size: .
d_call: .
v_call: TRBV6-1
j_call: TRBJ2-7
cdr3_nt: TGTGCCAGCATCGAGAAAAACGAGCAGTACTTC
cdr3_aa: CASIEKNEQYF

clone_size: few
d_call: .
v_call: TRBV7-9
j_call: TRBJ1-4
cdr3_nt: TGTGCCAGCAGCTTCGACTCCCTCCTTAATGAAAAACTGTTTTTT
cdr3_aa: CASSFDSLLNEKLFF

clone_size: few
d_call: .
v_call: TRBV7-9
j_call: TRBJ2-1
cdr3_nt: TGTGCCAGCAGCTCCATAGTAGGTGAGCAGTTCTTC
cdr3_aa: CASSSIVGEQFF

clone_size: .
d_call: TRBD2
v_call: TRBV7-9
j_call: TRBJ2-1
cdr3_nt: TGTGCCAGCAGCCTAGGGGCTAGCGGGAGGGCCATGGAGTTCTTC
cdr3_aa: CASSLGASGRAMEFF

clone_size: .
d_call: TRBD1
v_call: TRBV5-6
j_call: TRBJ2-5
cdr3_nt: TGTGCCAGCAGCTCGACAGGGAACCAAGAGACCCAGTACTTC
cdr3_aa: CASSSTGNQETQYF

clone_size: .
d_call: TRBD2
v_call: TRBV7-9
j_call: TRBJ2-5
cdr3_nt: TGTGCCAGCAGCTTTAGCGGGAGGCGACAAGAGACCCAGTACTTC
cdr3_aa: CASSFSGRRQETQYF

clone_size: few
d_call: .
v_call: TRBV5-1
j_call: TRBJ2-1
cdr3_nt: TGCGCCAGCAGCTTGGCCAGTACGAGCTCCTACAATGAGCAGTTCTTC
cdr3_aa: CASSLASTSSYNEQFF

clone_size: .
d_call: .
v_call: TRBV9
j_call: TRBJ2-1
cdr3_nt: TGTGCCAGCAGCGTAGGACTAACCCGTGAGCAGTTCTTC
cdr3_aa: CASSVGLTREQFF

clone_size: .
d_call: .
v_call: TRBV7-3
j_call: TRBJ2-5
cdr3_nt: TGTGCCAGCAGCAGGGGCGGCACTCAAGAGACCCAGTACTTC
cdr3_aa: CASSRGGTQETQYF

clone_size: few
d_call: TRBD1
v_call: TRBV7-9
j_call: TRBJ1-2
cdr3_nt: TGTGCCAGCAGCTTACAAGGGACAGGGGCCGCTGGCTACACCTTC
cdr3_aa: CASSLQGTGAAGYTF

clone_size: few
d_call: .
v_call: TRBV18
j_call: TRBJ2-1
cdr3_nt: TGTGCCAGCTCACCAAGCGTCTACAACAATGAGCAGTTCTTC
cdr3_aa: CASSPSVYNNEQFF

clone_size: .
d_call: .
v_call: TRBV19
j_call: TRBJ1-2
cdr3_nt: TGTGCCAGTAGTGTACCGGGAGTTTTTGGCTACACCTTC
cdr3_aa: CASSVPGVFGYTF

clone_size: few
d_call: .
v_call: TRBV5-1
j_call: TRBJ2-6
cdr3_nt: TGCGCCAGCAGCCTTGGGAGCTCTGGGGCCAACGTCCTGACTTTC
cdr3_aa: CASSLGSSGANVLTF

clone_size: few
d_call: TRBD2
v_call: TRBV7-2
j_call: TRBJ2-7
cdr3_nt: TGTGCCAGCAGCACCATAGCGGGGGGGACCTACGAGCAGTACTTC
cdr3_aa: CASSTIAGGTYEQYF

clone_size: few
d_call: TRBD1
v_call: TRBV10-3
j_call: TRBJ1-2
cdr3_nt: TGTGCCATCAGTGAGGGGACAGGGCGCAACTATGGCTACACCTTC
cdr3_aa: CAISEGTGRNYGYTF

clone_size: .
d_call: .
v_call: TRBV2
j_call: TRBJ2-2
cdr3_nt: TGTGCCAGCAACGGGAGGAACACCGGGGAGCTGTTTTTT
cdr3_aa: CASNGRNTGELFF

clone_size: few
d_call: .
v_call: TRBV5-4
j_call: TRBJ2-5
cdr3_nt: TGTGCCAGCAGCCCGACGGGGGAGGAGACCCAGTACTTC
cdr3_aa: CASSPTGEETQYF

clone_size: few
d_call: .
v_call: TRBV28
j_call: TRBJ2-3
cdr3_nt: TGTGCCAGCAGTTCCTCTAGCACAGATACGCAGTATTTT
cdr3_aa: CASSSSSTDTQYF

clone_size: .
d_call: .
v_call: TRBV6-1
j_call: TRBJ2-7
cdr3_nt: TGTGCCAGCAGTTCAACGCAGGGGACCTACGAGCAGTACTTC
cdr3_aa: CASSSTQGTYEQYF

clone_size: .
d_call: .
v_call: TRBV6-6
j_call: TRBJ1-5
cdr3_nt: TGTGCCAGCAGAGAGCCCCGGGCCACCCCCAATCAGCCCCAGCATTTT
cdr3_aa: CASREPRATPNQPQHF

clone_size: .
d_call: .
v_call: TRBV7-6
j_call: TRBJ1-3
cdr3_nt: TGTGCCAGCAGCTTAGAAGCCCAGGGGTCGAGCTCTGGAAACACCATATATTTT
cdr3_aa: CASSLEAQGSSSGNTIYF

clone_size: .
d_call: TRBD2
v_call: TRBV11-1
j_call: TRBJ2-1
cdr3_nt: TGTGCCAGCAGCCGTTCCGTTCTAGCGGGACACAATGAGCAGTTCTTC
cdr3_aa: CASSRSVLAGHNEQFF

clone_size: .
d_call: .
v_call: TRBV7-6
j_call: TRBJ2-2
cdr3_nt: TGTGCCAGCAGCTCGGGGGACACAGACACCGGGGAGCTGTTTTTT
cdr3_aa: CASSSGDTDTGELFF

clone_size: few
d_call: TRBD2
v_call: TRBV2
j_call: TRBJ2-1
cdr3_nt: TGTGCCAGCAAGCTGGGTTCGATAGCGGGAGGGAGGTACAATGAGCAGTTCTTC
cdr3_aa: CASKLGSIAGGRYNEQFF

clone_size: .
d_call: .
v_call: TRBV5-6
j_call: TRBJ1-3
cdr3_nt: TGTGCCAGCAGCTTGGCCTCAGGCAGGTTGAGCTCTGGAAACACCATATATTTT
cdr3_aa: CASSLASGRLSSGNTIYF

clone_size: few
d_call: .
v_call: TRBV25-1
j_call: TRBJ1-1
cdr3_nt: TGTGCCAGCAGTGACCCCAAGCGGGCGAACACTGAAGCTTTCTTT
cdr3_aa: CASSDPKRANTEAFF

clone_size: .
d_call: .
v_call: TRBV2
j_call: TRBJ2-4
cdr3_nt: TGTGCCAGCAGTGAGTCGCGGGTGGGGAACATTCAGTACTTC
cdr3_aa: CASSESRVGNIQYF